A single sample gave rise to the 29 T cell receptor beta chains below, sequenced in a study of blood T cells in healthy people across ages. A J-beta primer mix and a sample-barcoded 5' primer were used in a second PCR of roughly 6 to 12 cycles. One entry per CDR3 protein, called by TCRdb with MiXCR from the 5' RACE reads. The sample records 450,000 to 700,000 distinct CDR3 sequences, approximately 30% being singletons. Sequenced sample: blood. Every receptor here comes from a woman in her 70s in good health.

The CDR3 DNA follows: TGTGCCAGCAGCCTCTTTCCGGCGGGGCAGGGAACTAATGAAAAACTGTTTTTT. Encoded protein: CASSLFPAGQGTNEKLFF. The J gene is TRBJ1-4, the V gene TRBV11-2; D is perhaps TRBD1 (5 bases). This CDR3 has 18 amino acids. Per germline, CDR1 SGHAT and CDR2 FQNNGV. Trimming removed 5 bases at V and 1 base at J, with 20 bases between.

This clonotype was counted between two and nine times. The chain recombines TRBV3-1 with TRBJ2-7; 15 positions match TRBD2. J gave up 0 bases and V 4 bases, and 4 bases lay outside the gene matches. This CDR3 comprises 17 residues. From germline, CDR1 is LGHDT and CDR2 YNNKEL (reference sequence). CDR3 residues: CASSPGLAGGSSYEQYF. The CDR3 nucleotides read TGTGCCAGCAGCCCGGGACTAGCGGGGGGTAGCTCCTACGAGCAGTACTTC.

The rearrangement links TRBV7-9 to TRBJ2-5; D not resolved. Germline CDR1 SEHNR, CDR2 FQNEAQ (reference sequence). Trimming cost V 0 bases and J 9 bases, with 8 bases left between them. This CDR3 is 12 amino acids long. Written as DNA, the CDR3 is TGTGCCAGCAGCTTAGCCCGCTCGGCCCAGTACTTC. It yields the protein CASSLARSAQYF.

This clonotype was detected a few times. V gene TRBV25-1 combines with J gene TRBJ1-4; D uncertain. The CDR3 is 14 residues long. Germline CDR1 MGHDK, CDR2 SYGVNS. The V end was cut by 1 base, the J end by 6 bases, with 9 bases between. The chain's CDR3 is CASSELSGYEKLFF. Here the CDR3 DNA reads TGTGCCAGCAGTGAATTATCGGGGTATGAAAAACTGTTTTTT.

The chain carries TRBV12-3 or TRBV12-4 and TRBJ2-5; D may be TRBD1 or TRBD2 (5 bases each). The J call may be incorrect, as the DNA end agrees better with TRBJ2-1. The CDR3 length is 16 residues. This CDR3 reads CASSLGGKGLRNEQFF. The CDR3 DNA sequence: TGTGCCAGCAGTTTAGGGGGGAAAGGGCTAAGGAATGAGCAGTTCTTC.

The chain has TRBV7-9 and TRBJ2-3, with a weak D call TRBD2 (6 bases). This CDR3 has 15 amino acids. The germline V gene encodes CDR1 SEHNR and CDR2 FQNEAQ (reference sequence). V was trimmed by 5 bases and J by 1 base, leaving 13 bases between them. CDR3: CASSLGGFRTDTQYF. Written as DNA, the CDR3 is TGTGCCAGCAGCCTAGGAGGGTTCCGCACAGATACGCAGTATTTT.

The chain joins TRBV20-1 to TRBJ1-2, with TRBD1 matching 11 bases. Germline CDR1 is DFQATT and CDR2 is SNEGSKA (reference sequence). After removal of 4 bases from V and 7 bases from J, the junction contained 8 bases not matched to a gene. This CDR3 is 14 amino acids long. Written as DNA, the CDR3 is TGCAGTGCTACCGGGACAGGGGGGCTGGGTGGCTACACCTTC. It yields the protein CSATGTGGLGGYTF.

The J gene is TRBJ2-1, the V gene TRBV5-1; TRBD2 matches at 8 bases. The germline V gene has CDR1 SGHRS and CDR2 YFSETQ. The CDR3 covers 20 residues. Trimming removed 5 bases from V and 5 bases from J; junction bases left unmatched: 24. The CDR3: CASSFEGFTSGYWMNNEQFF. CDR3 in DNA: TGCGCCAGCAGTTTTGAAGGGTTTACTAGCGGATACTGGATGAACAATGAGCAGTTCTTC.

V usage is TRBV5-1 and J usage is TRBJ1-3; no clear D gene. The germline CDR1 and CDR2 sequences are SGHRS and YFSETQ. Deletions cut 1 base from V and 0 bases from J, with 11 bases between. The CDR3 runs to 16 residues. DNA of the CDR3: TGCGCCAGCAGCTTGATGGTCAGGAACTCTGGAAACACCATATATTTT. As protein: CASSLMVRNSGNTIYF.

The rearrangement joins TRBV20-1 to TRBJ2-5; D is ambiguous. This CDR3 comprises 13 residues. Germline CDR1 DFQATT, CDR2 SNEGSKA (reference sequence). V was trimmed by 0 bases and J by 5 bases, leaving 10 bases between them. CDR3: CSARDPRGETQYF. The CDR3 bases are TGCAGTGCTAGAGATCCCCGCGGCGAGACCCAGTACTTC.

In the case of this clonotype: This may come from a read error, since a much larger clone is one base off. The chain couples TRBV10-3 to TRBJ2-5; D could derive from TRBD1 or TRBD2 (6 bases each). Germline assignment: CDR1 ENHRY and CDR2 SYGVKD. The CDR3 spans 14 residues. Trimming pared 7 bases from V and 4 bases from J, leaving 16 bases between. DNA of the CDR3: TGTGCCATCACTGCCGGAGGGGGGCGAGAGACCCAGTACTTC. Encoded protein: CAITAGGGRETQYF.

The table lists this clonotype with a few counts. The chain recombines TRBV24-1 with TRBJ2-1; 15 bases are shared with TRBD2. The trim removed 7 bases at V and 1 base at J, leaving 10 bases unmatched. The V gene's germline CDR1 is KGHDR and CDR2 SFDVKD. The CDR3 runs to 19 residues. CDR3 region: CATSRAGTSGGRSYNEQFF. CDR3 in DNA: TGTGCCACCAGCCGCGCCGGGACTAGCGGGGGGAGGTCCTACAATGAGCAGTTCTTC.

The chain recombines TRBV9 with TRBJ2-1, with 11 bases aligning to TRBD2. Germline V gives CDR1 SGDLS, CDR2 YYNGEE. The CDR3 has 16 residues. Trimming at V came to 5 bases and at J to 8 bases, leaving 12 bases not matched to a gene. In nucleotides, the CDR3 is TGTGCCAGCAGTATCGGTAGCGGGGGGGCCTCCCATGAGCAGTTCTTC. This codes for CASSIGSGGASHEQFF.

V gene TRBV29-1 combines with J gene TRBJ2-7; the match to TRBD1 covers 7 bases. Germline CDR1 reads SQVTM; CDR2 reads ANQGSEA. This CDR3 is built from 14 residues. The J segment lost 0 bases and the V segment lost 7 bases, leaving 9 bases of the junction unmatched. The CDR3 DNA sequence: TGCAGCGCCTCTGACAGGGACCTCTCCTACGAGCAGTACTTC. Its protein is CSASDRDLSYEQYF.

This clonotype was observed once. The rearrangement joins TRBV7-2 to TRBJ2-1, with D possibly being TRBD1 (5 bases). Germline CDR1 and CDR2: SGHTA and FQGNSA. Trimming left V 4 bases short and J 8 bases short, with 12 bases between. The CDR3 loop spans 13 amino acids. The chain's CDR3 is CASSSQDNYEQFF. The DNA for the CDR3 is TGTGCCAGCAGCTCCCAGGACAACTATGAGCAGTTCTTC. Looking up the rest from reference TRBV7-2 and TRBJ2-1 gives the full variable domain: GAGVSQSPSNKVTEKGKDVELRCDPISGHTALYWYRQSLGQGLEFLIYFQGNSAPDKSGLPSDRFSAERTGGSVSTLTIQRTQQEDSAVYLCASSSQDNYEQFFGPGTRLTVL.

Of note for this clonotype: A junction end diverges from the germline sequence, so it may reflect a read error. The J gene is TRBJ2-1, the V gene TRBV2; no definite D call. CDR1 and CDR2 from the germline V gene are SNHLY and FYNNEI. CDR3 length: 13 residues. This CDR3 reads CAGSTYSYNEQFF. In DNA form, the CDR3 reads TGTGCCGGCAGTACGTACTCCTACAATGAGCAGTTCTTC.

This chain uses TRBV20-1 with TRBJ1-5; no definite D call. CDR3 size: 15 residues. Germline V CDR1 and CDR2: DFQATT, SNEGSKA (reference sequence). Trimming left V 1 base short and J 2 bases short, with 12 bases between. DNA of the CDR3: TGCAGTGCTAGAGCGAACCCAGGAGGCAATCAGCCCCAGCATTTT. It translates to CSARANPGGNQPQHF.

The genes are TRBV5-1 and TRBJ2-5; D may correspond to TRBD1 or TRBD2 (5 bases each). The ends were cut back, 5 bases at V and 11 bases at J, with 13 bases in the middle. In germline, CDR1 is SGHRS, CDR2 YFSETQ. The CDR3 consists of 11 residues. The CDR3 spells CASSSVGEQYF. CDR3 sequence (DNA): TGCGCCAGCAGTTCCGTAGGGGAGCAGTACTTC. Together with reference TRBV5-1 and TRBJ2-5, the CDR3 gives the full variable domain: KAGVTQTPRYLIKTRGQQVTLSCSPISGHRSVSWYQQTPGQGLQFLFEYFSETQRNKGNFPGRFSGRQFSNSRSEMNVSTLELGDSALYLCASSSVGEQYFGPGTRLLVL.

The chain recombines TRBV4-3 with TRBJ2-3; 7 bases fit TRBD1. The V gene end was trimmed by 0 bases and the J gene end by 4 bases; junction bases not matched to a gene: 4. Germline V gives CDR1 LGHNA, CDR2 YSLEER. The CDR3 runs to 15 residues. The CDR3 region has the DNA TGCGCCAGCAGCCAAGATTACAGGGGCTCAGATACGCAGTATTTT. It specifies CASSQDYRGSDTQYF.

This chain links TRBV7-2 with TRBJ2-3; TRBD2 matches 7 bases. Germline loops: CDR1 SGHTA, CDR2 FQGNSA. The CDR3 spans 16 residues. Losses at the gene ends were 1 base for V and 0 bases for J; bases not matched to a gene: 4. CDR3 region: CASSLGGGASTDTQYF. Here the CDR3 DNA reads TGTGCCAGCAGCTTAGGGGGAGGGGCTAGCACAGATACGCAGTATTTT.

The chain joins TRBV5-4 to TRBJ2-3, with TRBD2 matching over 12 bases. The V gene end was trimmed by 3 bases and the J gene end by 5 bases; junction bases not matched to a gene: 7. Germline CDR1 SGHNT, CDR2 YYREEE (reference sequence). The CDR3 sequence is 16 residues long. This chain's CDR3 is CASSSTSGGRGDTQYF. For the CDR3, the DNA is TGTGCCAGCAGCTCCACTAGCGGGGGGCGGGGAGATACGCAGTATTTT.

The rearrangement joins TRBV9 to TRBJ1-2, with D unclear. V shed 4 bases and J shed 7 bases, with 23 bases lying between them. This CDR3 comprises 16 residues. Germline CDR1 is SGDLS and CDR2 is YYNGEE. The CDR3 DNA is TGTGCCAGCAGCCCCAACCCTGCCCCGCCTAGCGGTGGCTACACCTTC. It specifies CASSPNPAPPSGGYTF.

This clonotype was detected only a few times. The chain carries TRBV7-2 and TRBJ2-5, with 7 bases lining up with TRBD2. This CDR3 is built from 14 residues. The V and J ends lost 4 bases and 2 bases, in that order; junction bases with no gene match: 4. Germline V CDR1 and CDR2: SGHTA, FQGNSA. The CDR3 reads CASSYQRGQETQYF. Written as DNA, the CDR3 is TGTGCCAGCAGCTACCAGCGGGGTCAAGAGACCCAGTACTTC.

This clonotype has only a few counts. CDR3 DNA sequence: TGTGCCAGCAGCTCCCGTATTCCCTCCGGGGAGACCCAGTACTTC. Translation gives CASSSRIPSGETQYF. This rearrangement joins TRBV7-2 to TRBJ2-5; D not resolved. This CDR3 has 15 residues. Between the trimmed V and J ends, which lost 4 bases and 5 bases, there was a span of 17 bases. Germline lookup yields CDR1 SGHTA and CDR2 FQGNSA.

The rearrangement links TRBV6-6 to TRBJ1-1; 8 positions agree with TRBD1. V was pared by 5 bases and J by 7 bases, with 6 bases of the junction left unmatched. CDR1 MNHNY and CDR2 SVGAGI come from the germline V gene (reference sequence). The CDR3 spans 13 residues. The CDR3, as DNA: TGTGCCAGCAGTGGGGCAGGGGGCGGTGAAGCTTTCTTT. It codes for CASSGAGGGEAFF.

This clonotype showed up just a few times. The chain recombines TRBV7-2 with TRBJ2-5, with 10 bases matching TRBD2. The J call is doubtful: the DNA matches TRBJ2-7 better. From germline, CDR1 is SGHTA and CDR2 FQGNSA. The CDR3 extends over 15 amino acids. CDR3 DNA: TGTGCCAGTGCTCCGAGTAGCGGGGGGTACTACGAGCAGTACTTC. Translated: CASAPSSGGYYEQYF.

The rearrangement uses TRBV6-5 and TRBJ1-2; D remains unclear. Germline CDR1 reads MNHEY; CDR2 reads SVGAGI. V shed 6 bases and J shed 8 bases, with 25 bases lying between them. The CDR3 covers 16 residues. The CDR3 protein is CASRISRTYSARGYTF. The CDR3 DNA sequence: TGTGCCAGCAGGATTTCCCGGACCTATTCCGCCCGGGGCTACACCTTC.

This chain connects TRBV20-1 to TRBJ2-5, with D unclear. This CDR3 has 12 amino acids. Germline V gene lookup returns CDR1 DFQATT and CDR2 SNEGSKA (reference sequence). V shed 6 bases and J shed 3 bases, with 11 bases lying between them. As DNA, the CDR3 is TGCAGTGCCAATCATGTAAAAGAGACCCAGTACTTC. It yields the protein CSANHVKETQYF.

This clonotype was observed a few times. The chain joins TRBV20-1 to TRBJ2-5; TRBD2 matches 10 bases. CDR1 is DFQATT, CDR2 SNEGSKA, per germline (reference sequence). Trimming cost V 2 bases and J 2 bases; bases outside gene matches: 11. The CDR3 contains 17 residues. CDR3 loop: CSARKLAGAPYQETQYF. As DNA, the CDR3 is TGCAGTGCTAGAAAGCTAGCGGGGGCCCCATATCAAGAGACCCAGTACTTC.